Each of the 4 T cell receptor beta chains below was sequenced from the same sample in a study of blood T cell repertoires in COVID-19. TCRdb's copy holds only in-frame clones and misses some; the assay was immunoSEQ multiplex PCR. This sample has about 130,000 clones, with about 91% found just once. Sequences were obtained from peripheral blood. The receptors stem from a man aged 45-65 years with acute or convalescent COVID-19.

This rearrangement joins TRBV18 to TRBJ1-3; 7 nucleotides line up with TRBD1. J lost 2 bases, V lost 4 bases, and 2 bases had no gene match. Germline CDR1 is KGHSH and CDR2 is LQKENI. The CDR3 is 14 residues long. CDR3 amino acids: CASSQGATGNTIYF. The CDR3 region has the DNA TGTGCCAGCTCACAGGGGGCTACTGGAAACACCATATATTTT.

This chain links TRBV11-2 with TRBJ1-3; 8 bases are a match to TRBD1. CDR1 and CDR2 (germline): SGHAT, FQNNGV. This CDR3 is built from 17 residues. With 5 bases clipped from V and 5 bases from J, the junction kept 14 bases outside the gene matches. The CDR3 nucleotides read TGTGCCAGCAGCCTCAGGGTGCCGGGACAGGCGCGAAACACCATATATTTT. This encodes CASSLRVPGQARNTIYF.

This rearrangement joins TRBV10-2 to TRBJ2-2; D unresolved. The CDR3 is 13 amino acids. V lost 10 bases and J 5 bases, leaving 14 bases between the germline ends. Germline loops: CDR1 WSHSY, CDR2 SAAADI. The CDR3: CATHTIETGELFF. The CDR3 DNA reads TGCGCCACCCACACTATCGAGACCGGGGAGCTGTTTTTT.

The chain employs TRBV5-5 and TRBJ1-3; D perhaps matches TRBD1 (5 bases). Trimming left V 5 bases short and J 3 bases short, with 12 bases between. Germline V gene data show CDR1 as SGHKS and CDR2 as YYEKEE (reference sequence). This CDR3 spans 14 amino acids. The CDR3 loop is CASRPVQGGNTIYF. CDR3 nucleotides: TGTGCCAGCAGACCCGTGCAGGGTGGAAACACCATATATTTT.